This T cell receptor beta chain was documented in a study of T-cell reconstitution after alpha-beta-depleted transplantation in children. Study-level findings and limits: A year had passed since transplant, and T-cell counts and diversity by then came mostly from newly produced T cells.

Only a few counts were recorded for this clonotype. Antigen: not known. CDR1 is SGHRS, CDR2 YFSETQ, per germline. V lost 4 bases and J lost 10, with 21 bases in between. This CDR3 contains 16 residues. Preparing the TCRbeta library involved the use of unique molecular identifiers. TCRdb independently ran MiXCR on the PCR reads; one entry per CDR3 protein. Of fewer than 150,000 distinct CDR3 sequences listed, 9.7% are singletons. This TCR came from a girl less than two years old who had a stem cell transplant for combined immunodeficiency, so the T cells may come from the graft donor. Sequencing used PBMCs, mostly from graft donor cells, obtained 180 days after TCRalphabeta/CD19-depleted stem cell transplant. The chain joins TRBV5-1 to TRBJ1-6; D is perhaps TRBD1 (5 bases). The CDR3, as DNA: TGCGCCAGCAGCGCCCACATGCGGGGCGCCTGGTCACCCCTCCACTTT. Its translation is CASSAHMRGAWSPLHF.